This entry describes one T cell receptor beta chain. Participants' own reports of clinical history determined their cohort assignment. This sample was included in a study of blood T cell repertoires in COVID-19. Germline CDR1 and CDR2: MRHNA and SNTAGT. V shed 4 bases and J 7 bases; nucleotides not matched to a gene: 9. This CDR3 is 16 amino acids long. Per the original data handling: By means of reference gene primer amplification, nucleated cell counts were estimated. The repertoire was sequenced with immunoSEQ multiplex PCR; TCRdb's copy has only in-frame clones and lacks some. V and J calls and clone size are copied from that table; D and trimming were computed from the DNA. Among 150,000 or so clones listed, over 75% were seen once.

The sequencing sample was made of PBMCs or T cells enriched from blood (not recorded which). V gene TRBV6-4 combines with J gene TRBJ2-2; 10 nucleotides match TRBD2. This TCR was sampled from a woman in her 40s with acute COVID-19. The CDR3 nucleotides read TGTGCCAGCAGTGGAACTAGCGGGATGGGTGACGGGGAGCTGTTTTTT. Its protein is CASSGTSGMGDGELFF.